This T cell receptor beta chain comes out of a study of technical replicates of blood from a handful of donors. V lost 3 bases and J lost 2; bases outside the gene matches: 16. This CDR3 has 18 amino acids. Germline CDR1 and CDR2: SGHRS and YFSETQ. Clones were read by immunoSEQ multiplex PCR, and TCRdb kept only the in-frame ones, dropping some. The repertoire holds about 75,000 clones, around 97% seen once, with about 0.29% in the top ten. This sequence was found in a human donor in good health. V is TRBV5-1 and J is TRBJ2-7, with 8 bases that match TRBD1. What was sequenced was T cells isolated from PBMCs. The CDR3 region is CASSSSSEFRDRTYEQYF. The CDR3 nucleotides read TGCGCCAGCAGCTCCAGCTCCGAATTCCGGGACAGGACCTACGAGCAGTACTTC.